A selection of T cell receptor beta chains follows, all from one sample in a study of beta chain features in type 1 diabetes. Generated by immunoSEQ multiplex PCR, the TCRdb table keeps only in-frame clones and is missing some. The sample has 250,000 to 300,000 clones; roughly an eighth are singletons. The sequencing input was naive CD4+ T cells from blood. Receptors were obtained from a man aged 25-45 years with type 1 diabetes. CDR3s include the opening cysteine and the closing phenylalanine or tryptophan. A D gene is named only where the DNA matches it firmly. Clone sizes are given selectively: once, few, many, or a class where the clone is expanded.

TRBJ1-5 | - | TRBV19 | - | CASRVTQGGQPQHF | TGTGCCAGTAGAGTAACACAAGGGGGTCAGCCCCAGCATTTT
TRBJ1-5 | - | TRBV5-1 | few | CASSLESGQPQHF | TGCGCCAGCAGCTTGGAGTCCGGGCAGCCCCAGCATTTT
TRBJ1-5 | - | TRBV19 | - | CASSMGHDLNQPQHF | TGTGCCAGTAGTATGGGGCATGACTTAAATCAGCCCCAGCATTTT
TRBJ2-5 | TRBD2 | TRBV29-1 | - | CSVETSGSLGETQYF | TGCAGCGTTGAGACTAGCGGGAGTCTCGGGGAGACCCAGTACTTC
TRBJ1-5 | - | TRBV10-3 | - | CAIRRGPGGVDQPQHF | TGTGCCATCAGGCGGGGACCCGGAGGGGTAGATCAGCCCCAGCATTTT
TRBJ1-5 | - | TRBV21-1 | few | CASHRGNQPQHF | TGTGCCAGCCACAGGGGCAATCAGCCCCAGCATTTT
TRBJ2-3 | - | TRBV4-3 | - | CASSQGEVDTQYF | TGCGCCAGCAGTCAAGGGGAGGTAGATACGCAGTATTTT
TRBJ1-1 | - | TRBV6-5 | - | CASSLGGENTEAFF | TGTGCCAGCAGTTTGGGGGGAGAGAACACTGAAGCTTTCTTT
TRBJ2-7 | - | TRBV7-2 | few | CASSYTRTYEQYF | TGTGCCAGCAGCTATACGCGGACCTACGAGCAGTACTTC
TRBJ2-6 | - | TRBV5-4 | - | CASSLVGAGANVLTF | TGTGCCAGCAGCTTGGTCGGGGCTGGGGCCAACGTCCTGACTTTC
TRBJ2-1 | - | TRBV28 | - | CASSLDAGTYNEQFF | TGTGCCAGCAGTTTAGACGCGGGAACCTACAATGAGCAGTTCTTC
TRBJ1-5 | - | TRBV2 | - | CASSFPERNQPQHF | TGTGCCAGCAGTTTTCCGGAGAGAAATCAGCCCCAGCATTTT
TRBJ2-2 | TRBD2 | TRBV2 | - | CASSEAREVIGELFF | TGTGCCAGCAGTGAAGCGCGGGAGGTTATCGGGGAGCTGTTTTTT
TRBJ2-5 | TRBD2 | TRBV18 | few | CASSPPRGSGETQYF | TGTGCCAGCTCACCACCGCGCGGGAGTGGAGAGACCCAGTACTTC
TRBJ2-3 | - | TRBV6-9 | - | CASSYLLGLITDTQYF | TGTGCCAGCAGTTACTTGCTGGGACTCATCACAGATACGCAGTATTTT
TRBJ2-5 | - | TRBV6-1 | - | CASSERRSSGTQYF | TGTGCCAGCAGTGAAAGGAGATCTTCTGGGACCCAGTACTTC
TRBJ2-5 | TRBD2 | TRBV27 | - | CASSQRGQETQYF | TGTGCCAGCAGTCAGCGGGGCCAAGAGACCCAGTACTTC
TRBJ2-7 | - | TRBV30 | - | CAWVVSGPRHYEQYF | TGTGCCTGGGTTGTGAGCGGGCCCCGTCACTACGAGCAGTACTTC
TRBJ1-5 | TRBD1 | TRBV11-1 | - | CASSRTTGGNQPQHF | TGTGCCAGCAGTCGAACTACAGGGGGCAATCAGCCCCAGCATTTT
TRBJ1-2 | - | TRBV28 | - | CASSGAAGNGYTF | TGTGCCAGCAGTGGGGCGGCGGGGAATGGCTACACCTTC
TRBJ2-1 | TRBD2 | TRBV5-6 | - | CASIPGAGASYNEQFF | TGTGCCAGCATCCCGGGAGCGGGAGCCTCCTACAATGAGCAGTTCTTC
TRBJ1-2 | - | TRBV27 | few | CASSPIQGYYGYTF | TGTGCCAGCAGTCCCATACAGGGATACTATGGCTACACCTTC
TRBJ2-1 | TRBD2 | TRBV30 | few | CAWGLAGGEQFF | TGTGCCTGGGGACTAGCGGGAGGGGAGCAGTTCTTC
TRBJ2-3 | TRBD2 | TRBV11-2 | few | CASSLLAGGRTDTQYF | TGTGCCAGCAGCCTCCTAGCGGGAGGGCGCACAGATACGCAGTATTTT
TRBJ2-1 | TRBD2 | TRBV29-1 | - | CSVRSMTSGLVEQFF | TGCAGCGTCCGCTCTATGACTAGCGGCCTGGTTGAGCAGTTCTTC
TRBJ1-5 | TRBD1 | TRBV7-9 | few | CASSAGTGGQPQHF | TGTGCCAGCAGTGCCGGGACAGGGGGCCAGCCCCAGCATTTT